This is a list of T cell receptor beta chains from one sample in a study of primary melanoma T cells and metastatic recurrence. Clones were sequenced by immunoSEQ multiplex PCR, and TCRdb holds only the in-frame ones, with some missing. The sample contains some 650 clones, under 85% of which appear only once. The specimen sequenced was melanoma tumor tissue. The source is a human donor with melanoma. Each CDR3 is given with its conserved first and last residue. The order of the fields is J gene, V gene, D gene, CDR3 length, CDR3 protein, CDR3 DNA. A D gene is named only where the DNA matches it firmly.

J: TRBJ2-1
V: TRBV11-3
D: NA
length: 14
CDR3: CASSFGLGGNEQFF
DNA: TGTGCCAGCAGCTTCGGGCTGGGGGGCAATGAGCAGTTCTTC

J: TRBJ2-6
V: TRBV28
D: NA
length: 13
CDR3: CASTLSGANVLTF
DNA: TGTGCCAGCACCCTCTCTGGGGCCAACGTCCTGACTTTC

J: TRBJ2-1
V: TRBV29-1
D: NA
length: 13
CDR3: CSVGGVFVSEQFF
DNA: TGCAGCGTTGGAGGGGTGTTTGTAAGTGAGCAGTTCTTC

J: TRBJ2-7
V: TRBV29-1
D: NA
length: 14
CDR3: CSVEGEGAAYEQYF
DNA: TGCAGCGTGGAGGGGGAGGGAGCGGCCTACGAGCAGTACTTC

J: TRBJ2-3
V: TRBV6-8
D: NA
length: 14
CDR3: CASSDLSFTDTQYF
DNA: TGTGCCAGCAGCGATTTGAGTTTCACAGATACGCAGTATTTT

J: TRBJ2-5
V: TRBV15
D: NA
length: 15
CDR3: CATSRDGAWVETQYF
DNA: TGTGCCACCAGCAGAGATGGGGCCTGGGTGGAGACCCAGTACTTC

J: TRBJ2-2
V: TRBV19
D: TRBD1
length: 15
CDR3: CASNQGALSTGELFF
DNA: TGTGCCAGTAACCAGGGGGCGCTTAGCACCGGGGAGCTGTTTTTT

J: TRBJ2-1
V: TRBV15
D: NA
length: 14
CDR3: CVTRAGTLVNEQFF
DNA: TGTGTCACCAGAGCCGGGACACTAGTCAATGAGCAGTTCTTC

J: TRBJ2-5
V: TRBV11-3
D: NA
length: 16
CDR3: CASSLQGLRRQETQYF
DNA: TGTGCCAGCAGCTTACAGGGGTTGCGAAGGCAAGAGACCCAGTACTTC

J: TRBJ1-2
V: TRBV6-4
D: TRBD1
length: 16
CDR3: CASSEGRGRRTYGYTF
DNA: TGTGCCAGCAGTGAAGGTAGGGGGCGGAGGACCTATGGCTACACCTTC

J: TRBJ1-5
V: TRBV10-1
D: TRBD1
length: 16
CDR3: CASSESRAGGDQPQHF
DNA: TGCGCCAGCAGTGAGTCACGGGCAGGGGGGGATCAGCCCCAGCATTTT

J: TRBJ2-7
V: TRBV6-8
D: NA
length: 15
CDR3: CASRGRRQVLYEQYF
DNA: TGTGCCAGCAGGGGCCGACGACAGGTCCTCTACGAGCAGTACTTC

J: TRBJ2-3
V: TRBV28
D: NA
length: 15
CDR3: CASRTPASGTDTQYF
DNA: TGTGCCAGCAGAACCCCGGCGAGTGGCACAGATACGCAGTATTTT

J: TRBJ2-7
V: TRBV29-1
D: NA
length: 13
CDR3: CSVRGTHSYEQYF
DNA: TGCAGCGTTCGAGGGACTCACTCCTACGAGCAGTACTTC

J: TRBJ1-1
V: TRBV11-3
D: NA
length: 14
CDR3: CASSLDDRNTEAFF
DNA: TGTGCCAGCAGCTTAGACGACAGGAACACTGAAGCTTTCTTT

J: TRBJ2-5
V: TRBV28
D: NA
length: 14
CDR3: CASTPRGRVETQYF
DNA: TGTGCCAGCACCCCCCGGGGCAGGGTAGAGACCCAGTACTTC

J: TRBJ1-1
V: TRBV5-1
D: NA
length: 15
CDR3: CASSLSPAQNTEAFF
DNA: TGCGCCAGCAGCCTAAGCCCGGCCCAGAACACTGAAGCTTTCTTT

J: TRBJ2-5
V: TRBV11-3
D: TRBD1
length: 14
CDR3: CASSLGDSQETQYF
DNA: TGTGCCAGCAGCCTCGGGGACAGCCAAGAGACCCAGTACTTC

J: TRBJ2-7
V: TRBV30
D: TRBD1
length: 14
CDR3: CAWSVRQGVSEQYF
DNA: TGTGCCTGGAGTGTCCGGCAGGGGGTTAGCGAGCAGTACTTC

J: TRBJ1-4
V: TRBV6-8
D: NA
length: 13
CDR3: CASSQGPSEKLFF
DNA: TGTGCCAGCAGTCAAGGACCTTCTGAAAAACTGTTTTTT